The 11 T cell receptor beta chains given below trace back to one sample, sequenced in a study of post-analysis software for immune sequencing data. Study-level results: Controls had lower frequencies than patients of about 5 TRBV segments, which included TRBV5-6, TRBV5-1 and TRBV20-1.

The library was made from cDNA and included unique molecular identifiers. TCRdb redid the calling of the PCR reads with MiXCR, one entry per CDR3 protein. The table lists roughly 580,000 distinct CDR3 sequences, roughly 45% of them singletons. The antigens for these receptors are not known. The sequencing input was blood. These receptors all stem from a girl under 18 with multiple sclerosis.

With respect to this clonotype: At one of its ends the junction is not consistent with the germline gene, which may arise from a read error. This CDR3 reads CAGSFRQRDVQKTQYF. As DNA, the CDR3 is TGTGCCGGCAGTTTCCGCCAGCGGGACGTTCAGAAGACCCAGTACTTC. The chain joins TRBV28 to TRBJ2-5, with 7 bases fitting TRBD2. This CDR3 has 16 residues. Germline V gene lookup returns CDR1 MDHEN and CDR2 SYDVKM.

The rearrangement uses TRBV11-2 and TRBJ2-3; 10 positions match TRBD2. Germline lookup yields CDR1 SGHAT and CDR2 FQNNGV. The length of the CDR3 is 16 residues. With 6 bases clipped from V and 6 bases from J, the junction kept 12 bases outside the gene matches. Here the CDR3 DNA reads TGTGCCAGCAGTTATAGCGGGGGGCGCACAGTGGATACGCAGTATTTT. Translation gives CASSYSGGRTVDTQYF.

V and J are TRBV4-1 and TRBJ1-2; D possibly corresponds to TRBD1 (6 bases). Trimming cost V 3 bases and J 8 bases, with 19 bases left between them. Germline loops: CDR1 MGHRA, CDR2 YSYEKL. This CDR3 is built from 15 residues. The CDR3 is CASSHLDRYLVGYTF. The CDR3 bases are TGCGCCAGCAGCCACTTGGACAGATACCTAGTAGGCTACACCTTC.

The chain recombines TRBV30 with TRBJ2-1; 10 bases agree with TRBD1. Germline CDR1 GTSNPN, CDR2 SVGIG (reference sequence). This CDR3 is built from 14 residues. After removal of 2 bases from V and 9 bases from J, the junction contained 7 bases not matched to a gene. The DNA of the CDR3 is TGTGCCTGGAGTAAGGGGACAGGGGTTGTTGAGCAGTTCTTC. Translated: CAWSKGTGVVEQFF. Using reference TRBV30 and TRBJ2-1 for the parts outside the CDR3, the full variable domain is SQTIHQWPATLVQPVGSPLSLECTVEGTSNPNLYWYRQAAGRGLQLLFYSVGIGQISSEVPQNLSASRPQDRQFILSSKKLLLSDSGFYLCAWSKGTGVVEQFFGPGTRLTVL.

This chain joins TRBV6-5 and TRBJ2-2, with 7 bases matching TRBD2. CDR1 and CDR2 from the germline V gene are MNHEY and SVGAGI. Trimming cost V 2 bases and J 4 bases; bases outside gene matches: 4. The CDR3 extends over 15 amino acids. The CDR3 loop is CASSYGRETTGELFF. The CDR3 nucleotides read TGTGCCAGCAGTTACGGGCGGGAGACCACCGGGGAGCTGTTTTTT.

The CDR3 region has the DNA TGTGCCAGCAGCCCCGGCCTGGGTACGCAGTATTTT. The encoded protein is CASSPGLGTQYF. This rearrangement joins TRBV12-3 or TRBV12-4 to TRBJ2-3, with D uncertain. This CDR3 has 12 amino acids. The V and J ends lost 6 bases and 8 bases respectively, with 12 bases between them.

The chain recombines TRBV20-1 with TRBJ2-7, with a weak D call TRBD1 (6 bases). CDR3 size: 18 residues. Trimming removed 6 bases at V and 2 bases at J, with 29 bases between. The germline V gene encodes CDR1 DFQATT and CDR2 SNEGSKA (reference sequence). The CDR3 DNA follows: TGCAGTGCCCCTCCCGCCGACAGGTCTGGCTTTGGTGCCTACGAGCAGTACTTC. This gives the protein CSAPPADRSGFGAYEQYF.

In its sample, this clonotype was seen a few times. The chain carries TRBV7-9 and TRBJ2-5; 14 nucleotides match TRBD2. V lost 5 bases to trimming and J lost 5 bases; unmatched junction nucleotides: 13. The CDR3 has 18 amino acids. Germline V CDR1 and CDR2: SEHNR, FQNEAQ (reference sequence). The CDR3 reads CASSPIRTSGRQLETQYF. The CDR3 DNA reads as TGTGCCAGCAGCCCCATTAGGACTAGCGGGAGGCAGTTGGAGACCCAGTACTTC.

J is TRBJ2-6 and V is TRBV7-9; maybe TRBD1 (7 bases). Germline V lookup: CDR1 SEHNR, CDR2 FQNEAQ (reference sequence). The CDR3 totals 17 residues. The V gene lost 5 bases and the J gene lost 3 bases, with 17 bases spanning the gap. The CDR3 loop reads CASSRGTEAFGANVLTF. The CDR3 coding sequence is TGTGCCAGCAGCCGCGGGACAGAGGCCTTTGGGGCCAACGTCCTGACTTTC.

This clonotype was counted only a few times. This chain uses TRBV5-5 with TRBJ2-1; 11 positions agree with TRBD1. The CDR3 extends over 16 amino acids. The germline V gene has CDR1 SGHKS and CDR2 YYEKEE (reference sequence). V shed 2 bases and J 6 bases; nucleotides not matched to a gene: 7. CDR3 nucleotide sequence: TGTGCCAGCAGCTTCGCGGACAGGGGGCTCGGCAATGAGCAGTTCTTC. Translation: CASSFADRGLGNEQFF. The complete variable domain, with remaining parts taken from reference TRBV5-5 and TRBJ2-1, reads DAGVTQSPTHLIKTRGQQVTLRCSPISGHKSVSWYQQVLGQGPQFIFQYYEKEERGRGNFPDRFSARQFPNYSSELNVNALLLGDSALYLCASSFADRGLGNEQFFGPGTRLTVL.

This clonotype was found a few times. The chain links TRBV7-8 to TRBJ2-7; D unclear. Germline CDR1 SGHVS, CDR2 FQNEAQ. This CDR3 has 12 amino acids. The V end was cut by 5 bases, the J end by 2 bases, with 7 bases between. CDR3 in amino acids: CASSADPYEQYF. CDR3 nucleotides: TGTGCCAGCAGCGCTGACCCCTACGAGCAGTACTTC.